This passage covers 32 T cell receptor beta chains from one sample sequenced in a study of CD8+ T cells in alopecia areata. Sample treatment: oral pan-JAK inhibitor, 5-10 mg twice daily. cDNA serving as the sequencing template came from extracted, reverse transcribed RNA. Using immunoSEQ multiplex PCR, the repertoire was profiled, and TCRdb retains in-frame clones only, with some absent. The data contain 150,000 to 200,000 clones, 64% of them singletons. The sample here was CD4+ T cells sorted from blood, taken between weeks 49 and 50, from a patient treated with tofacitinib. All receptors derive from a human donor with alopecia areata.

J is TRBJ2-1 and V is TRBV20-1, with unresolved D. Germline CDR1 is DFQATT and CDR2 is SNEGSKA (reference sequence). The CDR3 is 11 residues long. V lost 6 bases and J lost 6, with 9 bases in between. CDR3 region: CSAIPANEQFF. In nucleotides, the CDR3 is TGCAGTGCCATCCCGGCCAATGAGCAGTTCTTC.

The count of this clone is one. The V and J genes are TRBV7-2 and TRBJ1-1, with 7 bases identical to TRBD1. The CDR3 extends over 13 amino acids. With 3 bases clipped from V and 7 bases from J, the junction kept 5 bases outside the gene matches. CDR1 SGHTA and CDR2 FQGNSA come from the germline V gene. CDR3 DNA: TGTGCCAGCAGCTTTAACAGGGGTCGTGAAGCTTTCTTT. It is translated as CASSFNRGREAFF.

The chain recombines TRBV7-2 with TRBJ2-5; D may be TRBD1 (6 bases). Trimming pared 6 bases from V and 4 bases from J, leaving 15 bases between. The V gene's germline CDR1 is SGHTA and CDR2 FQGNSA. This CDR3 is built from 14 residues. The CDR3 nucleotides are TGTGCCAGCAGTTCCGGGACATCAGGAGAGACCCAGTACTTC. Translating it yields CASSSGTSGETQYF.

This clone has only one observation. The V call is TRBV6-5, the J call TRBJ2-7; maybe TRBD1 (5 bases). This CDR3 is 11 amino acids long. CDR1 is MNHEY, CDR2 SVGAGI, per germline. Deletions cut 6 bases from V and 5 bases from J, with 8 bases between. CDR3 bases: TGTGCCAGCAGGCAGGGTGACGAGCAGTACTTC. It codes for CASRQGDEQYF.

The gene calls are TRBV27 and TRBJ1-1; no firm D call. CDR3 length equals 14 residues. In germline, CDR1 is MNHEY, CDR2 SMNVEV (reference sequence). Trimming removed 5 bases from V and 1 base from J, with 11 bases in between. CDR3 loop: CASSPWTENTEAFF. As DNA, the CDR3 is TGTGCCAGCAGTCCTTGGACGGAGAACACTGAAGCTTTCTTT.

This clone was seen more than once but under ten times. This chain joins TRBV10-3 and TRBJ2-4; D is possibly TRBD1 (6 bases). Trimming took off 10 bases at V and 9 bases at J, with 19 bases between the two ends. From germline, CDR1 is ENHRY and CDR2 SYGVKD. This CDR3 spans 13 amino acids. The CDR3 here is CATNENRDGIQYF. The CDR3 bases are TGTGCCACCAACGAGAACAGGGATGGCATTCAGTACTTC.

The rearrangement links TRBV30 to TRBJ2-7; no clear D. There are 14 residues in the CDR3. Germline V gives CDR1 GTSNPN, CDR2 SVGIG (reference sequence). Trimming took off 3 bases at V and 4 bases at J, with 16 bases between the two ends. CDR3 sequence reads: CAWSRPRLGYEQYF. The CDR3 DNA is TGTGCCTGGAGCCGTCCGCGGCTAGGTTACGAGCAGTACTTC.

Note on this clone: The same CDR3 arises from other DNA sequences in this sample as well. The rearrangement links TRBV4-3 to TRBJ2-1; a weak D match, TRBD2 (6 bases). V was clipped by 0 bases and J by 7 bases, with 7 bases between them. The CDR3 length is 13 residues. Germline loops: CDR1 LGHNA, CDR2 YSLEER. The CDR3 reads CASSQEGGNEQFF. DNA for the CDR3: TGCGCCAGCAGCCAAGAGGGGGGAAATGAGCAGTTCTTC.

This clone turned up a few times. The chain has TRBV19 and TRBJ2-7, with no clear D. CDR3 size: 11 residues. Trimming took off 9 bases at V and 4 bases at J, with 10 bases between the two ends. Looked up from germline, CDR1 is LNHDA and CDR2 is SQIVND (reference sequence). CDR3 amino acids: CASQNKYEQYF. CDR3 in DNA: TGTGCCAGCCAAAACAAGTACGAGCAGTACTTC.

J is TRBJ2-5 and V is TRBV11-1; D gene uncertain. CDR3 length: 11 amino acids. V was clipped by 7 bases and J by 5 bases, with 8 bases between them. Germline values: CDR1 SGHAT, CDR2 FQDESV (reference sequence). The CDR3 region is CASMESETQYF. The CDR3 DNA is TGTGCCAGCATGGAATCGGAGACCCAGTACTTC.

This clone was seen a handful of times. The rearrangement uses TRBV29-1 and TRBJ2-2; D is unclear. In germline, CDR1 is SQVTM, CDR2 ANQGSEA. The CDR3 is 11 amino acids. Trimming shortened V by 5 bases and J by 1 base, and 2 bases separated the two germline ends. The CDR3 protein is CSVQNTGELFF. CDR3 coding DNA: TGCAGCGTTCAGAACACCGGGGAGCTGTTTTTT.

This clone has just a few counts. This sequence joins TRBV5-1 and TRBJ2-3, with 10 bases matching TRBD2. Germline V CDR1 and CDR2: SGHRS, YFSETQ. The CDR3 has 16 residues. V was clipped by 4 bases and J by 4 bases; unmatched bases: 9. The CDR3 DNA sequence: TGCGCCAGCAGCCCCACACAGCGGGGGGGATCAGATACGCAGTATTTT. Protein product: CASSPTQRGGSDTQYF.

The J gene is TRBJ2-2, the V gene TRBV5-1, with a tentative D call TRBD2 (6 bases). The CDR3 is 15 amino acids. Trimming took 4 bases from V and 6 from J, leaving 16 bases between them. Germline V gene lookup returns CDR1 SGHRS and CDR2 YFSETQ. Here the CDR3 DNA reads TGCGCCAGCAGCCCTCTCGCGGGGCGGGCCGGGGAGCTGTTTTTT. Amino acid sequence: CASSPLAGRAGELFF.

The chain uses TRBV2 and TRBJ2-4; TRBD1 is a possible D gene (5 bases). Per the germline V gene, CDR1 is SNHLY and CDR2 is FYNNEI. The CDR3 consists of 12 residues. The germline V and J ends were trimmed by 4 bases and 11 bases, with 12 bases remaining between them. CDR3 in amino acids: CASSAATVFQYF. CDR3 coding DNA: TGTGCCAGCAGTGCTGCGACAGTATTTCAGTACTTC.

The chain carries TRBV29-1 and TRBJ1-2; the match to TRBD1 covers 8 bases. Germline V gene sequence: CDR1 SQVTM, CDR2 ANQGSEA. The CDR3 has 15 residues. Trimming at V came to 5 bases and at J to 6 bases, leaving 14 bases not matched to a gene. The CDR3 DNA sequence: TGCAGCGTTCACCCAACCGGACAGGGAATAGATGGCTACACCTTC. It translates to CSVHPTGQGIDGYTF. Using reference TRBV29-1 and TRBJ1-2 for the parts outside the CDR3, the full variable domain is SAVISQKPSRDICQRGTSLTIQCQVDSQVTMMFWYRQQPGQSLTLIATANQGSEATYESGFVIDKFPISRPNLTFSTLTVSNMSPEDSSIYLCSVHPTGQGIDGYTFGSGTRLTVV.

The gene calls are TRBV18 and TRBJ1-6; D perhaps matches TRBD1 (6 bases). The CDR3 sequence is 13 residues long. The germline V gene encodes CDR1 KGHSH and CDR2 LQKENI. Trimming removed 3 bases at V and 13 bases at J, with 13 bases between. The DNA of the CDR3 is TGTGCCAGCTCACCGGCCCAGGGGAAGCCCCTCCACTTT. Its protein product is CASSPAQGKPLHF. Full variable domain (rest looked up from reference TRBV18 and TRBJ1-6): NAGVMQNPRHLVRRRGQEARLRCSPMKGHSHVYWYRQLPEEGLKFMVYLQKENIIDESGMPKERFSAEFPKEGPSILRIQQVVRGDSAAYFCASSPAQGKPLHFGNGTRLTVT.

This clone showed up just a few times. The chain recombines TRBV29-1 with TRBJ2-3; D unclear. The CDR3 consists of 14 residues. Trimming shortened V by 3 bases and J by 0 bases, and 10 bases separated the two germline ends. Germline V gives CDR1 SQVTM, CDR2 ANQGSEA. The CDR3 DNA follows: TGCAGCGTTGAGGGTTTCGCTAGCACAGATACGCAGTATTTT. This gives the protein CSVEGFASTDTQYF.

The CDR3 sequence: CASKAAIYQETQYF. The CDR3 coding sequence is TGTGCCAGCAAGGCAGCCATCTACCAAGAGACCCAGTACTTC. The gene calls are TRBV2 and TRBJ2-5; D not certain. Germline V gene sequence: CDR1 SNHLY, CDR2 FYNNEI. Trimming pared 7 bases from V and 0 bases from J, leaving 12 bases between. CDR3 length equals 14 residues.

In DNA form, the CDR3 reads TGTGCCTGGAGTGTACGTCAGGGAGCTCAGCCCCAGCATTTT. This sequence encodes CAWSVRQGAQPQHF. The chain joins TRBV30 to TRBJ1-5; D may be TRBD1 (5 bases). This CDR3 is built from 14 residues. V was cut by 0 bases and J by 6 bases, with 12 bases left in between. Germline V gene data show CDR1 as GTSNPN and CDR2 as SVGIG (reference sequence).

This sequence joins TRBV30 and TRBJ2-7, with TRBD1 matching 8 bases. CDR3 length equals 14 residues. With 0 bases clipped from V and 4 bases from J, the junction kept 5 bases outside the gene matches. Germline loops: CDR1 GTSNPN, CDR2 SVGIG (reference sequence). CDR3 nucleotides: TGTGCCTGGAGTGTACAAGGACAGGGTTACGAGCAGTACTTC. Translating gives CAWSVQGQGYEQYF.

This chain uses TRBV30 with TRBJ1-2; no reliable D call. The CDR3 consists of 11 residues. V was shortened by 3 bases and J by 5 bases, with 7 bases between the two germline ends. Germline V gives CDR1 GTSNPN, CDR2 SVGIG (reference sequence). Here the CDR3 reads CAWRAIYGYTF. CDR3 DNA sequence: TGTGCCTGGAGAGCTATATATGGCTACACCTTC. The full variable domain, its missing parts supplied by reference TRBV30 and TRBJ1-2, is SQTIHQWPATLVQPVGSPLSLECTVEGTSNPNLYWYRQAAGRGLQLLFYSVGIGQISSEVPQNLSASRPQDRQFILSSKKLLLSDSGFYLCAWRAIYGYTFGSGTRLTVV.

This clone was observed at least ten times. The V and J genes are TRBV10-3 and TRBJ1-3, with D tentatively TRBD1 (6 bases). Trimming stripped 4 bases from V and 0 bases from J, with 10 bases between. The CDR3 extends over 15 amino acids. Germline assignment: CDR1 ENHRY and CDR2 SYGVKD. The CDR3 is CAISAQTGSGNTIYF. CDR3 sequence (DNA): TGTGCCATCAGTGCGCAGACAGGCTCTGGAAACACCATATATTTT.

This clone appeared a single time. The chain joins TRBV30 to TRBJ1-1; TRBD1 aligns across 7 bases. The CDR3 loop spans 11 amino acids. Germline V gives CDR1 GTSNPN, CDR2 SVGIG (reference sequence). Trimming took 5 bases from V and 8 from J; bases not matched to a gene: 5. As DNA, the CDR3 is TGTGCCTGGCAGGTGACAGGGGAAGCTTTCTTT. Translating gives CAWQVTGEAFF.

The chain joins TRBV15 to TRBJ1-5; possibly TRBD1 for D (5 bases). The CDR3 covers 15 residues. Germline values: CDR1 LNHNV, CDR2 YYDKDF (reference sequence). Trimming removed 0 bases from V and 3 bases from J, with 9 bases in between. The CDR3 sequence is CATSRDRGTNQPQHF. In DNA form, the CDR3 reads TGTGCCACCAGCAGAGATCGGGGGACCAATCAGCCCCAGCATTTT.

This rearrangement joins TRBV6-6 to TRBJ2-7, with D tentatively TRBD2 (6 bases). Per germline, CDR1 MNHNY and CDR2 SVGAGI (reference sequence). V was clipped by 6 bases and J by 3 bases, with 9 bases between them. CDR3 length equals 12 residues. The CDR3 nucleotides are TGTGCCAGCAGGCTGGGGGGCTACGAGCAGTACTTC. It yields the protein CASRLGGYEQYF.

This clone has more than one count but fewer than ten. The gene calls are TRBV29-1 and TRBJ1-5, with D perhaps TRBD1 (5 bases). Germline CDR1 reads SQVTM; CDR2 reads ANQGSEA. The CDR3 is 12 residues long. V was trimmed by 7 bases and J by 5 bases, leaving 12 bases between them. The CDR3 sequence: CSAVGDDQPQHF. The CDR3 DNA reads as TGCAGCGCCGTGGGGGATGATCAGCCCCAGCATTTT.

This chain links TRBV2 with TRBJ2-1; 9 positions agree with TRBD2. The germline gives CDR1 SNHLY, CDR2 FYNNEI. The V and J ends lost 11 bases and 6 bases, in that order; junction bases with no gene match: 8. The CDR3 length is 13 residues. The CDR3 nucleotides read TGTGCCCGCTCGGGACTAGCTTCCAATGAGCAGTTCTTC. Translated: CARSGLASNEQFF.

The chain uses TRBV18 and TRBJ2-7; maybe TRBD1 (6 bases). Per germline, CDR1 KGHSH and CDR2 LQKENI. The CDR3 has 16 amino acids. Trimming shortened V by 5 bases and J by 3 bases, and 20 bases separated the two germline ends. The CDR3 region is CASSRGTAPGFYEQYF. DNA of the CDR3: TGTGCCAGCTCAAGGGGGACGGCTCCCGGGTTCTACGAGCAGTACTTC.

This CDR3 reads CASTGLLVNEQFF. In nucleotides, the CDR3 is TGTGCCAGCACCGGACTGCTAGTCAATGAGCAGTTCTTC. This sequence joins TRBV6-1 and TRBJ2-1, with D perhaps matching TRBD2 (5 bases). Germline CDR1 and CDR2: MNHNS and SASEGT. This CDR3 is built from 13 residues. The V gene lost 7 bases and the J gene lost 6 bases, with 13 bases spanning the gap.

V gene TRBV30 combines with J gene TRBJ1-2; TRBD1 aligns across 7 bases. The CDR3 is 13 amino acids. The V segment lost 1 base and the J segment 6 bases; nucleotides outside the gene matches: 5. The germline V gene encodes CDR1 GTSNPN and CDR2 SVGIG (reference sequence). The CDR3: CAWSGDREHGYTF. CDR3 bases: TGTGCCTGGAGTGGTGACAGGGAGCATGGCTACACCTTC.

J is TRBJ1-1 and V is TRBV20-1; D is ambiguous. Looked up from germline, CDR1 is DFQATT and CDR2 is SNEGSKA (reference sequence). The CDR3 contains 10 residues. V lost 7 bases, J lost 4 bases, and 7 bases lay in between. CDR3 sequence (DNA): TGCAGTGGGGGTGGCACTGAAGCTTTCTTT. Protein sequence: CSGGGTEAFF.

There are a few counts of this clone. The rearrangement uses TRBV29-1 and TRBJ1-2; D gene unclear. The CDR3 totals 11 residues. The V gene lost 4 bases and the J gene lost 8 bases, with 11 bases spanning the gap. The germline gives CDR1 SQVTM, CDR2 ANQGSEA. Here the CDR3 reads CSVVYEYGYTF. DNA of the CDR3: TGCAGCGTTGTTTACGAATACGGCTACACCTTC.